This T cell receptor beta chain originates from a study of siplizumab effects on memory and regulatory T cells. Note on this clone: Its antigen is still unknown.

Germline V gene data show CDR1 as LNHNV and CDR2 as YYDKDF (reference sequence). With 0 bases removed from V and 6 bases from J, the gap between germline ends came to 12 bases. The CDR3 is made up of 15 amino acids. Study-wide points: The diversity of naive T cells seemed greater than that of memory cells, and their alloresponse contribution seemed major. Siplizumab gave mappable alloreactive CD4+ clones an average Treg-derived fraction of nearly 70%, against 26.9% in controls. Researchers could not give a naive or memory phenotype to roughly 75-96% of proliferating CD4+ or CD8+ clones.

Per-sample assaying covered 85,000 to 100,000 TCR templates. TCRdb keeps only in-frame clones here, not all; method: immunoSEQ multiplex PCR. This table holds some 99,000 clones, 92% found once. This chain uses TRBV15 with TRBJ2-1; the D is unclear. This clonotype originated in a human donor in good health. Sequencing was performed on Tregs sorted from blood. The CDR3 loop is CATSRDFGNSNEQFF. As DNA, the CDR3 is TGTGCCACCAGCAGAGATTTTGGGAACTCCAATGAGCAGTTCTTC.